This T cell receptor (beta chain) is from a study of shared clonotypes between healthy human individuals. TCRdb's copy holds only in-frame clones and misses some; the assay was immunoSEQ multiplex PCR. The sample contains millions of clones, just under 95% of which appear only once. The study's findings and limits: As a rule, naive subsets had a larger estimated richness than memory subsets.

Comment on this clone: Its antigen is unidentified.

Positively selected for CCR7, the CD45RO-negative cells used as naive CD8 cells excluded terminally differentiated effector memory CD45RA+ cells. The V end was cut by 2 bases, the J end by 0 bases, with 10 bases between. The CDR3 loop spans 15 amino acids. Germline V gene lookup returns CDR1 MGHDK and CDR2 SYGVNS. The rearrangement joins TRBV25-1 to TRBJ1-1; D remains ambiguous. The clonotype originates from a man younger than 30 in good health. Sequencing used naive CD8+ T cells sorted from blood. The CDR3 DNA sequence: TGTGCCAGCAGTGAAAGAGGCAGAATGAACACTGAAGCTTTCTTT. Protein sequence: CASSERGRMNTEAFF. Based on the CDR3 plus reference TRBV25-1 and TRBJ1-1, the full variable domain is EADIYQTPRYLVIGTGKKITLECSQTMGHDKMYWYQQDPGMELHLIHYSYGVNSTEKGDLSSESTVSRIRTEHFPLTLESARPSHTSQYLCASSERGRMNTEAFFGQGTRLTVV.